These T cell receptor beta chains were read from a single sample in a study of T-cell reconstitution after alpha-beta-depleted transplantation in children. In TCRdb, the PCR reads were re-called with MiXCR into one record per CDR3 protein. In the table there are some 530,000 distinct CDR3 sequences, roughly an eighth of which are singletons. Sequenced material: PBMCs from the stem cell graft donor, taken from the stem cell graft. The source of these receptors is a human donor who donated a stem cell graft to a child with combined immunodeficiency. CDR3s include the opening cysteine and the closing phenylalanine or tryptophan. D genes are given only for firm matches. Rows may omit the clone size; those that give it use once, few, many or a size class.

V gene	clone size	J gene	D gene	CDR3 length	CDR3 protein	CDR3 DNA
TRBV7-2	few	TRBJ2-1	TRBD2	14	CASTGRGGPNEQFF	TGTGCCAGCACCGGGAGGGGGGGGCCGAATGAGCAGTTCTTC
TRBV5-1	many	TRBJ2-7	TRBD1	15	CASSRTGQGLDEQYF	TGCGCCAGCAGCCGTACGGGACAGGGGCTCGACGAGCAGTACTTC
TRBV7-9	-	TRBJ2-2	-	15	CASSHTDRHTGELFF	TGTGCCAGCAGCCATACCGACAGGCACACCGGGGAGCTGTTTTTT
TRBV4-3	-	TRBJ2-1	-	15	CASSQGTEMYNEQFF	TGCGCCAGCAGCCAAGGGACAGAGATGTACAATGAGCAGTTCTTC
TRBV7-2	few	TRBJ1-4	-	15	CASSREGTDFEKLFF	TGTGCCAGCAGCCGGGAAGGGACCGATTTTGAAAAACTGTTTTTT
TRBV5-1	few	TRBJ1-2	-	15	CASSHHRFPNYGYTF	TGCGCCAGCAGCCATCACAGATTTCCTAACTATGGCTACACCTTC
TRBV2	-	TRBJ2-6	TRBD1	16	CASSESDRAGANVLTF	TGTGCCAGCAGTGAATCCGACAGGGCTGGGGCCAACGTCCTGACTTTC
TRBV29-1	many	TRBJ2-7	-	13	CSVNPTNSYEQYF	TGCAGCGTTAACCCGACAAATTCCTACGAGCAGTACTTC
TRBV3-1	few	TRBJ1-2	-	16	CASSQDWAWQGYGYTF	TGTGCCAGCAGCCAAGACTGGGCTTGGCAGGGCTATGGCTACACCTTC
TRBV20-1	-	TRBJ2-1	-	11	CSASRYNEQFF	TGCAGTGCTAGTAGGTACAATGAGCAGTTCTTC
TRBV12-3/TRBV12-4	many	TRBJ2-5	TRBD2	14	CASNLGGPQETQYF	TGTGCCAGCAACCTGGGAGGGCCTCAAGAGACCCAGTACTTC
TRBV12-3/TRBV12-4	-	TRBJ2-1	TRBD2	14	CASSWTSGNNEQFF	TGTGCCAGCAGTTGGACTAGCGGGAACAATGAGCAGTTCTTC
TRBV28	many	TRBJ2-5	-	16	CASSFRRALGGETQYF	TGTGCCAGCAGTTTTCGGAGGGCTCTAGGAGGAGAGACCCAGTACTTC
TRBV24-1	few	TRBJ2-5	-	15	CATSDYIGPGETQYF	TGTGCCACCAGTGACTATATCGGACCTGGGGAGACCCAGTACTTC
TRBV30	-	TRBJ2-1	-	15	CAWSVQPERYNEQFF	TGTGCCTGGAGTGTACAGCCTGAGCGGTACAATGAGCAGTTCTTC
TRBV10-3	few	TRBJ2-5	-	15	CAISQTAPGEETQYF	TGTGCCATCAGCCAAACGGCTCCAGGGGAAGAGACCCAGTACTTC
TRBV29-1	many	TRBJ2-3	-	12	CSVAVQTDTQYF	TGCAGCGTTGCGGTGCAAACAGATACGCAGTATTTT
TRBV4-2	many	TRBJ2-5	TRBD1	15	CASSQDGQGQETQYF	TGTGCCAGCAGCCAAGACGGACAGGGCCAAGAGACCCAGTACTTC
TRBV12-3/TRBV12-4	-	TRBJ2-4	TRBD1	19	CASSLAVTGDRLAKNIQYF	TGTGCCAGCAGTTTGGCCGTGACAGGGGATAGACTAGCCAAAAACATTCAGTACTTC
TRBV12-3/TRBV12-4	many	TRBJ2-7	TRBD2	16	CASSLGHSGNAYEQYF	TGTGCCAGCAGTTTAGGCCATAGCGGGAACGCCTACGAGCAGTACTTC
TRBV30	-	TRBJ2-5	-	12	CAWSFMRETQYF	TGTGCCTGGAGTTTTATGAGAGAGACCCAGTACTTC
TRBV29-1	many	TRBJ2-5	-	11	CSVPQGETQYF	TGCAGCGTTCCCCAAGGAGAGACCCAGTACTTC
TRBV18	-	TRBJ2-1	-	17	CASSPHVGGSIGNEQFF	TGTGCCAGCTCACCTCACGTCGGGGGTAGTATAGGGAATGAGCAGTTCTTC
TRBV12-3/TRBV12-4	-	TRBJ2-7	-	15	CASSLETWDTYEQYF	TGTGCCAGCAGTTTAGAAACTTGGGACACCTACGAGCAGTACTTC
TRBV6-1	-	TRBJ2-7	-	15	CASSDTSSGAVKQYF	TGTGCCAGCAGTGACACCTCCTCGGGGGCAGTCAAGCAGTACTTC
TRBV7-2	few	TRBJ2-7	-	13	CASSLEISYEQYF	TGTGCCAGCAGCTTAGAGATTAGCTACGAGCAGTACTTC
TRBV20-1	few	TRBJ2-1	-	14	CSASWGVSYNEQFF	TGCAGTGCTAGTTGGGGGGTCTCCTACAATGAGCAGTTCTTC
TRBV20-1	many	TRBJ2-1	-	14	CSAYAWGTYNEQFF	TGCAGTGCTTACGCATGGGGAACTTACAATGAGCAGTTCTTC
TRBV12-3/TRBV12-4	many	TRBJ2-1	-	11	CASSLQIEQFF	TGTGCCAGCAGTTTGCAGATTGAGCAGTTCTTC
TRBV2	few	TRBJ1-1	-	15	CASSDKFFQDTEAFF	TGTGCCAGCAGTGACAAATTCTTCCAGGACACTGAAGCTTTCTTT
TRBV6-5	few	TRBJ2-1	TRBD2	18	CASSQEGLAGGLRNEQFF	TGTGCCAGCAGCCAAGAGGGACTAGCGGGGGGGCTACGCAATGAGCAGTTCTTC
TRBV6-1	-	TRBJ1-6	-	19	CASSLQGISKTVYNSPLHF	TGTGCCAGCAGCCTACAGGGAATCAGTAAAACCGTATATAATTCACCCCTCCACTTT
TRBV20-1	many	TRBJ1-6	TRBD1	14	CSAGTEADSSPLHF	TGCAGTGCAGGGACAGAGGCGGATAGCTCACCCCTCCACTTT
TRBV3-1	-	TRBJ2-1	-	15	CASSSIPYRPGEQFF	TGTGCCAGCAGCTCAATTCCATATCGGCCAGGTGAGCAGTTCTTC
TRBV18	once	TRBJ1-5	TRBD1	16	CASSLQGGQGNQPQHF	TGTGCCAGCTCTCTACAGGGGGGACAGGGCAATCAGCCCCAGCATTTT